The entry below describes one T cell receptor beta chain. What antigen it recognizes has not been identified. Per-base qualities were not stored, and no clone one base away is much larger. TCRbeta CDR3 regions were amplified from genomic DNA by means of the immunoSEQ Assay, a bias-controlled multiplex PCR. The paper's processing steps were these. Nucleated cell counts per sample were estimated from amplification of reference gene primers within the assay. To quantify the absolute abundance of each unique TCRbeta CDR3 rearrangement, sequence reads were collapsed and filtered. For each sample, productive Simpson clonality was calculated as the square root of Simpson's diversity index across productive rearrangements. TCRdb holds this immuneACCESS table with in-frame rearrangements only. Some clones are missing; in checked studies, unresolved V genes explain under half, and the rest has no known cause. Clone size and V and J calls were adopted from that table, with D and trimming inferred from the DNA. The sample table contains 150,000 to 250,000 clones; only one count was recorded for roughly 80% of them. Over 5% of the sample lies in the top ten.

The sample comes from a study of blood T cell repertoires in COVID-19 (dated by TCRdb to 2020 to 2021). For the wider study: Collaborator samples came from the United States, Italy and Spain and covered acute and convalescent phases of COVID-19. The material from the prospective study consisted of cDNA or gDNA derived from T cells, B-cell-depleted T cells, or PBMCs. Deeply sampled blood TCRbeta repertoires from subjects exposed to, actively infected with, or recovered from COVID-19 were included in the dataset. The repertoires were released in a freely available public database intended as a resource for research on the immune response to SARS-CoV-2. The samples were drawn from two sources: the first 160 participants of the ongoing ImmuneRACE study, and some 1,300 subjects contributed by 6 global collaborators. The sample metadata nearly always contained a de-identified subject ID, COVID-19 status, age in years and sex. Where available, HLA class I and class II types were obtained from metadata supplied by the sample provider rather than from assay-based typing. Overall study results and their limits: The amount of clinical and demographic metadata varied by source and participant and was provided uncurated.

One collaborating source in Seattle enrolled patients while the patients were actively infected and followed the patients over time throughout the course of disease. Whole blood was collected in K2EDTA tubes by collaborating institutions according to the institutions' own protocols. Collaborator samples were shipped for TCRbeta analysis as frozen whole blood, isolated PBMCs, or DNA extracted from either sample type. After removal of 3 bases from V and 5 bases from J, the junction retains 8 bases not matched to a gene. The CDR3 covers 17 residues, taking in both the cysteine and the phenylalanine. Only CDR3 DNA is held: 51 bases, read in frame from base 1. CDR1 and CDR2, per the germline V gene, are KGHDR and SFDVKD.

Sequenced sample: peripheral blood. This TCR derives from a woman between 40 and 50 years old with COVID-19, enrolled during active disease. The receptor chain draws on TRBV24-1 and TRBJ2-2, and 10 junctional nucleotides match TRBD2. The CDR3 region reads CATSDRSSGGRTGELFF. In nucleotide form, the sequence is TGTGCCACCAGTGATCGTAGTAGCGGGGGGCGAACCGGGGAGCTGTTTTTT.